These T cell receptor beta chains were read from a single sample in a study of T cell repertoires and HLA-DP antigens. These receptors have no known antigen. Data came from immunoSEQ multiplex PCR; TCRdb stores just in-frame clones and leaves some out. The sample has some 89,000 clones, approximately 86% seen once. The sample consisted of CD4+ T cells from PBMCs. All receptors come from a man aged 45-60 years in good health and CMV-seronegative. Each CDR3 is given with its conserved first and last residue. Each record gives: CDR3 length, J gene, V gene, clone size, D gene, CDR3 protein, CDR3 DNA. The D gene is left open where the match is weak. The size of a clone is reported for some rows only, either as once, few or many, or as a class for expanded clones.

12	TRBJ1-5	TRBV19	once	NA	CASSISNQPQHF	TGTGCCAGTAGTATAAGCAATCAGCCCCAGCATTTT
16	TRBJ1-1	TRBV19	NA	NA	CASSIRSGRGIPEAFF	TGTGCCAGTAGTATACGAAGCGGGCGCGGGATCCCTGAAGCTTTCTTT
15	TRBJ1-1	TRBV4-1	few	NA	CASSQDRPGITEAFF	TGCGCCAGCAGCCAAGACCGTCCAGGCATCACTGAAGCTTTCTTT
16	TRBJ1-1	TRBV7-2	NA	NA	CASSLDVRRTNTEAFF	TGTGCCAGCAGCTTGGACGTCAGACGGACGAACACTGAAGCTTTCTTT
15	TRBJ2-6	TRBV10-2	NA	NA	CASSEGGPGANVLTF	TGCGCCAGCAGCGAGGGGGGTCCTGGGGCCAACGTCCTGACTTTC
16	TRBJ2-3	TRBV18	few	TRBD1	CASSPGRGLGEDTQYF	TGTGCCAGCTCACCGGGCAGGGGGCTAGGTGAAGATACGCAGTATTTT
15	TRBJ2-7	TRBV12-5	NA	NA	CASGLAPGVGNEQYF	TGTGCTAGTGGTTTGGCCCCCGGGGTAGGTAACGAGCAGTACTTC
15	TRBJ2-5	TRBV7-9	NA	NA	CASSPASGVLETQYF	TGTGCCAGCAGCCCCGCCTCAGGGGTCTTGGAGACCCAGTACTTC
13	TRBJ1-1	TRBV2	NA	NA	CASKVEASTEAFF	TGTGCCAGCAAGGTAGAGGCGAGTACTGAAGCTTTCTTT
16	TRBJ2-1	TRBV7-2	once	TRBD2	CASSLNPLAGGNEQFF	TGTGCCAGCAGCTTAAACCCGCTAGCGGGAGGGAATGAGCAGTTCTTC
16	TRBJ2-5	TRBV5-1	NA	TRBD2	CASSLASGATGETQYF	TGCGCCAGCAGCTTGGCTAGCGGGGCGACGGGAGAGACCCAGTACTTC
16	TRBJ2-5	TRBV2	NA	TRBD2	CASSEADSGGKETQYF	TGTGCCAGCAGTGAAGCGGATAGCGGGGGAAAAGAGACCCAGTACTTC
12	TRBJ1-1	TRBV7-9	NA	NA	CASSPKQGEAFF	TGTGCCAGCAGCCCAAAACAGGGTGAAGCTTTCTTT